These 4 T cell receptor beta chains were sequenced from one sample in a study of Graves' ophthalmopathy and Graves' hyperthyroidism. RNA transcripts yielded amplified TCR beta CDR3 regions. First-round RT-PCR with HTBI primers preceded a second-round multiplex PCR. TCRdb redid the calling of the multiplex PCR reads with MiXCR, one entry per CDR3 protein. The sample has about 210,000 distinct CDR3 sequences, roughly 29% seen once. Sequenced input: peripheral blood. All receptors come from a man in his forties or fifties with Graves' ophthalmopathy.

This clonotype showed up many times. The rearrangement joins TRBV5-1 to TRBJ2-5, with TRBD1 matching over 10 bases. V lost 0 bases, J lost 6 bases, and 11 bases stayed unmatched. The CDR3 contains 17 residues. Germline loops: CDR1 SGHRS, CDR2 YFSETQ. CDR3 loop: CASSLDSPGTGDKTQYF. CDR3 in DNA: TGCGCCAGCAGCTTGGACTCCCCCGGGACAGGGGATAAGACCCAGTACTTC.

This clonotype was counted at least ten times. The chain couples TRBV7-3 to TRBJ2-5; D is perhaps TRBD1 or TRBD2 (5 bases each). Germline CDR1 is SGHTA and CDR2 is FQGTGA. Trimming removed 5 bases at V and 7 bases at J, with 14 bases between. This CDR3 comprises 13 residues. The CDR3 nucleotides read TGTGCCAGCAGCCCGGACTGGGGCAGGACCCAGTACTTC. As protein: CASSPDWGRTQYF.

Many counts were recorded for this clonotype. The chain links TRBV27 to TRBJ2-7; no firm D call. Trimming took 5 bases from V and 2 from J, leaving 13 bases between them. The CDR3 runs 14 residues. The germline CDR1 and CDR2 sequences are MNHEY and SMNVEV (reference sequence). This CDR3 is CASSPLGPPYEQYF. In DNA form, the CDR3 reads TGTGCCAGCAGTCCACTGGGCCCACCCTACGAGCAGTACTTC.

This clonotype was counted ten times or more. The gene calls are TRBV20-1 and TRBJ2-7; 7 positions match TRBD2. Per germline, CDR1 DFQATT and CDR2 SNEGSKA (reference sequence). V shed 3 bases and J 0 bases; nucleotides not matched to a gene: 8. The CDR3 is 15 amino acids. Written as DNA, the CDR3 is TGCAGTGCTAGGGGAGGGAGCCACATCTCCTACGAGCAGTACTTC. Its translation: CSARGGSHISYEQYF.